The clone carrying this T cell receptor beta chain was detected a few times. These data belong to a study of blood T cell repertoires in COVID-19. Across the study: Sites in the United States, Italy and Spain provided acute and convalescent COVID-19 samples.

Original handling: Researchers report that nucleated cell counts were estimated from reference gene primer amplification. Clones were sequenced by immunoSEQ multiplex PCR, and TCRdb holds only the in-frame ones, with some missing. The V and J calls and clone size are taken from that table; D and trimming were inferred from the DNA. Among about 180,000 clones listed, about 81% were seen once. Seattle patients were enrolled while actively infected and followed longitudinally. Germline V CDR1 and CDR2: LGHNA, YNFKEQ. Trimming pared 4 bases from V and 8 bases from J, leaving 20 bases between. This CDR3 region has 16 residues.

V usage is TRBV4-2 and J usage is TRBJ2-2; weak D call: TRBD2 (5 bases). The TCR was taken from a woman aged 80 or over with COVID-19, enrolled during active disease. Sequenced: peripheral blood. CDR3 coding DNA: TGTGCCAGCAGCCCCAGACATATAAGGCGGGTGGGGGAGCTGTTTTTT. As protein: CASSPRHIRRVGELFF.